The 5 T cell receptor beta chains below were found in one sample sequenced in a study of blood T cell repertoires in COVID-19. This table comes from immunoSEQ multiplex PCR, and its TCRdb copy is limited to in-frame clones, with some not included. Here the sample spans about 300,000 clones, 80% to 90% being singletons. Sequencing was done on a sample of peripheral blood. These receptors were taken from a woman in her fifties or sixties with acute or convalescent COVID-19.

The chain is built from TRBV7-9 and TRBJ1-5; TRBD1 aligns across 7 bases. Per germline, CDR1 SEHNR and CDR2 FQNEAQ (reference sequence). This CDR3 comprises 14 residues. The trim removed 5 bases at V and 4 bases at J, leaving 5 bases unmatched. The CDR3 region is CASSRDSQNQPQHF. CDR3 DNA: TGTGCCAGCAGCAGGGACAGTCAAAATCAGCCCCAGCATTTT.

The chain combines TRBV6-5 with TRBJ2-5; no firm D call. Trimming took 0 bases from V and 0 from J, leaving 11 bases between them. The CDR3 is 16 residues long. Germline V gives CDR1 MNHEY, CDR2 SVGAGI. The DNA of the CDR3 is TGTGCCAGCAGTTACTCAGGCGCGGTCGACCAAGAGACCCAGTACTTC. It codes for CASSYSGAVDQETQYF.

On this clone: The sample carries other DNA sequences with the same CDR3. The rearrangement links TRBV5-4 to TRBJ2-5, with 7 nucleotides matching TRBD2. The CDR3 consists of 13 residues. The J segment lost 3 bases and the V segment lost 1 base, leaving 0 bases of the junction unmatched. The germline gives CDR1 SGHNT, CDR2 YYREEE (reference sequence). CDR3 loop: CASSLRGEETQYF. The CDR3 DNA sequence: TGTGCCAGCAGCTTGCGGGGGGAAGAGACCCAGTACTTC.

The rearrangement joins TRBV2 to TRBJ2-2; D remains ambiguous. Germline CDR1 and CDR2: SNHLY and FYNNEI. The germline V and J ends were trimmed by 4 bases and 1 base, with 4 bases remaining between them. This CDR3 has 13 residues. The CDR3 loop reads CASSAQNTGELFF. The CDR3 bases are TGTGCCAGCAGTGCACAGAACACCGGGGAGCTGTTTTTT.

V gene TRBV18 combines with J gene TRBJ1-5; 7 bases match TRBD1. Germline CDR1 and CDR2: KGHSH and LQKENI. The CDR3 spans 14 residues. V lost 5 bases and J lost 2; bases outside the gene matches: 3. The CDR3 region is CASSIDRGNQPQHF. In DNA, the CDR3 is TGTGCCAGCTCAATCGACAGGGGCAATCAGCCCCAGCATTTT.